The subject of this entry is one T cell receptor (beta chain). The CDR3 length is 17 residues. Per germline, CDR1 SGHNT and CDR2 YENEEA. The V gene lost 0 bases and the J gene lost 2 bases, with 13 bases spanning the gap. In the original processing: Scientists estimated how many nucleated cells there were by amplifying reference gene primers. Sequenced by immunoSEQ multiplex PCR; TCRdb stores in-frame clones only, minus some. That table gives V, J and clone size, and the DNA gave D and trimming. Seen here are 100,000 or so clones, approximately 85% observed once, and the top ten hold under 4.5%. The sample originates from a study of blood T cell repertoires in COVID-19. Study overall: Samples taken during acute and convalescent COVID-19 were collected in the United States, Italy and Spain. PBMCs, B-cell-depleted T cells, or T cells were the source of the cDNA or gDNA that made up the material.

The sequence derives from a man in his fifties with acute or convalescent COVID-19. This rearrangement joins TRBV11-3 to TRBJ2-2; D is uncertain. The sample comprised peripheral blood. CDR3 region: CASSLDPLEANTGELFF. The CDR3 nucleotides are TGTGCCAGCAGCTTAGACCCCCTAGAGGCAAACACCGGGGAGCTGTTTTTT. The full variable domain, its missing parts supplied by reference TRBV11-3 and TRBJ2-2, is EAGVVQSPRYKIIEKKQPVAFWCNPISGHNTLYWYLQNLGQGPELLIRYENEEAVDDSQLPKDRFSAERLKGVDSTLKIQPAELGDSAVYLCASSLDPLEANTGELFFGEGSRLTVL.